This T cell receptor beta chain was recorded in a study of human T cells and chemical hapten exposure. Study-wide context: While the approximately 25-week study was under way, patients received diphenylcyclopropenone on the scalp every week. Notes on the study in general: No change in TCRs above 1 in 1000 frequency was produced by DPC sensitization. Expanded TCR sets contained significantly more large CDR3 similarity clusters than controls.

Details on this clonotype: Its target is unknown.

Noted time point: patch test 1, 2 weeks after DPC sensitization. Sample treatment: therapeutic diphenylcyclopropenone sensitization with weekly scalp DPC. In every case, blood was obtained before the patch test was applied. A single record per CDR3 protein comes from TCRdb applying MiXCR to the RACE reads. In the table there are tens of thousands of distinct CDR3 sequences, approximately 8% of which are singletons. The germline V gene encodes CDR1 DFQATT and CDR2 SNEGSKA (reference sequence). Trimming cost V 2 bases and J 3 bases, with 7 bases left between them. The CDR3 spans 12 residues. The sequences come from whole blood, collected in connection with sensitization to the hapten diphenylcyclopropenone (DPC). The V and J genes are TRBV20-1 and TRBJ2-5; D is ambiguous. The sequence came from a woman aged 25-40 years with alopecia areata. Some clones in this sample may be carry-over from other donors' samples. The CDR3 bases are TGCAGTGCTAGATTCCAGGAAGAGACCCAGTACTTC. It codes for CSARFQEETQYF.